This passage covers 24 T cell receptor beta chains from one sample sequenced in a study of cytomegalovirus exposure and HLA in healthy donors. Vbeta (60) and Jbeta (13) primers were used in the PCR. Assay: immunoSEQ multiplex PCR; the TCRdb copy retains only in-frame clones and omits some. Altogether about 210,000 clones are present, about 85% being singletons, with the ten largest covering 9.5% to 13%. The sequenced sample was PBMCs. Receptors were obtained from a woman between 45 and 60 years old in good health and CMV-seropositive.

The table lists this clone with a count of one. The rearrangement uses TRBV27 and TRBJ2-3; 7 bases agree with TRBD1. Trimming cost V 3 bases and J 12 bases; bases outside gene matches: 6. The CDR3 is 12 amino acids. Germline CDR1 reads MNHEY; CDR2 reads SMNVEV (reference sequence). In DNA, the CDR3 is TGTGCCAGCAGTTTTAGGGGGCTAGGACAGTATTTT. Protein product: CASSFRGLGQYF.

The CDR3 DNA sequence: TGTGCCAGCAGTTTATTTACTAGCAATCCCTACGAGCAGTACTTC. Its protein product is CASSLFTSNPYEQYF. This sequence joins TRBV28 and TRBJ2-7, with TRBD2 as a possible D gene (6 bases). V was trimmed by 1 base and J by 2 bases, leaving 12 bases between them. Per the germline V gene, CDR1 is MDHEN and CDR2 is SYDVKM. This CDR3 is 15 amino acids long.

This chain joins TRBV9 and TRBJ1-1; a possible D gene is TRBD1 (5 bases). Germline-derived CDR1 and CDR2 are SGDLS and YYNGEE. Trimming pared 0 bases from V and 2 bases from J, leaving 11 bases between. This CDR3 is built from 15 residues. CDR3 nucleotide sequence: TGTGCCAGCAGCGTAGAAGCAGGGAAAAACACTGAAGCTTTCTTT. This codes for CASSVEAGKNTEAFF.

V is TRBV27 and J is TRBJ2-7; the match to TRBD1 covers 10 bases. The CDR3 length is 16 residues. Germline V lookup: CDR1 MNHEY, CDR2 SMNVEV (reference sequence). V trimming: 0 bases; J trimming: 0 bases; junction bases outside the gene matches: 2. CDR3 residues: CASSLSRDRGSYEQYF. The CDR3 DNA reads as TGTGCCAGCAGTTTATCACGGGACAGGGGCTCCTACGAGCAGTACTTC.

V usage is TRBV7-7 and J usage is TRBJ2-3; 7 bases are shared with TRBD1. The CDR3 consists of 13 residues. Per the germline V gene, CDR1 is SSHAT and CDR2 is FNYEAQ (reference sequence). The V and J ends lost 6 bases and 11 bases, in that order; junction bases with no gene match: 11. The CDR3 sequence is CASSPTTGTEQYF. The DNA for the CDR3 is TGTGCCAGCAGTCCGACAACCGGGACAGAGCAGTATTTT. The variable domain in full, with the rest retrieved from reference TRBV7-7 and TRBJ2-3, is GAGVSQSPRYKVTKRGQDVTLRCDPISSHATLYWYQQALGQGPEFLTYFNYEAQPDKSGLPSDRFSAERPEGSISTLTIQRTEQRDSAMYRCASSPTTGTEQYFGPGTRLTVL.

The V call is TRBV6-1, the J call TRBJ2-7, with 9 bases matching TRBD1. Trimming at V came to 6 bases and at J to 3 bases, leaving 9 bases not matched to a gene. Germline V gene lookup returns CDR1 MNHNS and CDR2 SASEGT. There are 15 residues in the CDR3. The CDR3 is CASSRTGTGHYEQYF. In DNA form, the CDR3 reads TGTGCCAGCAGCCGTACCGGGACAGGGCACTACGAGCAGTACTTC.

The genes are TRBV27 and TRBJ1-1, with a possible D match to TRBD1 (5 bases). CDR1 and CDR2 (germline): MNHEY, SMNVEV (reference sequence). The ends were cut back, 3 bases at V and 4 bases at J, with 18 bases in the middle. This CDR3 is built from 16 residues. CDR3 coding DNA: TGTGCCAGCAGTTTCAGAATGCAGGGCGGACGCACTGAAGCTTTCTTT. This gives the protein CASSFRMQGGRTEAFF.

The chain has TRBV7-2 and TRBJ1-6; no firm D call. Trimming stripped 1 base from V and 8 bases from J, with 6 bases between. Germline CDR1 and CDR2: SGHTA and FQGNSA. The CDR3 consists of 13 residues. Written as DNA, the CDR3 is TGTGCCAGCAGCTTAGTCGCGTATTCACCCCTCCACTTT. It encodes CASSLVAYSPLHF.

V usage is TRBV18 and J usage is TRBJ1-4; D remains ambiguous. The V gene's germline CDR1 is KGHSH and CDR2 LQKENI. The CDR3 spans 12 residues. V lost 4 bases to trimming and J lost 10 bases, with 10 bases between them. CDR3 amino acids: CASSLGDGKLFF. The DNA for the CDR3 is TGTGCCAGCTCACTAGGAGACGGAAAACTGTTTTTT.

The J gene is TRBJ2-7, the V gene TRBV10-2; tentative D call: TRBD1 (5 bases). The germline V gene encodes CDR1 WSHSY and CDR2 SAAADI. The CDR3 extends over 15 amino acids. Trimming took off 1 base at V and 3 bases at J, with 13 bases between the two ends. CDR3 in amino acids: CASSEFFGRDYEQYF. CDR3 nucleotides: TGCGCCAGCAGTGAGTTTTTCGGCAGGGACTACGAGCAGTACTTC.

The chain joins TRBV30 to TRBJ1-1; D possibly corresponds to TRBD1 (5 bases). The CDR3 is 13 residues long. Germline V gene lookup returns CDR1 GTSNPN and CDR2 SVGIG (reference sequence). V was clipped by 0 bases and J by 7 bases, with 12 bases between them. This CDR3 reads CAWSVKGVGEAFF. CDR3 bases: TGTGCCTGGAGTGTAAAAGGGGTCGGTGAAGCTTTCTTT.

This chain joins TRBV23-1 and TRBJ1-6; D gene unclear. TRBV23-1 is recorded as an ORF, its role being uncertain. Trimming shortened V by 0 bases and J by 0 bases, and 9 bases separated the two germline ends. The CDR3 extends over 17 amino acids. In nucleotides, the CDR3 is TGCGCCAGCAGTCAATCCTTATATAGCTCCTATAATTCACCCCTCCACTTT. This gives the protein CASSQSLYSSYNSPLHF.

The CDR3 loop reads CASSLRQGHTIYF. CDR3 nucleotides: TGTGCCAGCAGTTTGAGACAGGGACACACCATATATTTT. The V and J genes are TRBV28 and TRBJ1-3; 7 bases map to TRBD1. The length of the CDR3 is 13 residues. Trimming took 3 bases from V and 8 from J; bases not matched to a gene: 4. The germline V gene has CDR1 MDHEN and CDR2 SYDVKM.

This clone has just a few counts. The chain joins TRBV5-1 to TRBJ2-1; D may be TRBD1 (6 bases). Germline CDR1 and CDR2: SGHRS and YFSETQ. CDR3 length equals 14 residues. The V end was cut by 3 bases, the J end by 1 base, with 8 bases between. CDR3 DNA sequence: TGCGCCAGCAGCTCCACAGGGTCCTACAATGAGCAGTTCTTC. Residues: CASSSTGSYNEQFF. Using reference TRBV5-1 and TRBJ2-1 for the parts outside the CDR3, the full variable domain is KAGVTQTPRYLIKTRGQQVTLSCSPISGHRSVSWYQQTPGQGLQFLFEYFSETQRNKGNFPGRFSGRQFSNSRSEMNVSTLELGDSALYLCASSSTGSYNEQFFGPGTRLTVL.

This clone was observed a few times. The CDR3 DNA follows: TGTGCCAGCAGCTTGACGACAGGGACCGGGGCCAACGTCCTGACTTTC. This gives the protein CASSLTTGTGANVLTF. The chain recombines TRBV7-3 with TRBJ2-6, with 7 bases that match TRBD1. Looked up from germline, CDR1 is SGHTA and CDR2 is FQGTGA. J gave up 4 bases and V 3 bases, and 6 bases lay outside the gene matches. The CDR3 extends over 16 amino acids. The whole variable domain, filled in from reference TRBV7-3 and TRBJ2-6, reads GAGVSQTPSNKVTEKGKYVELRCDPISGHTALYWYRQSLGQGPEFLIYFQGTGAADDSGLPNDRFFAVRPEGSVSTLKIQRTERGDSAVYLCASSLTTGTGANVLTFGAGSRLTVL.

The chain uses TRBV14 and TRBJ1-6, with D possibly matching TRBD1 (5 bases). CDR3 size: 14 residues. The germline CDR1 and CDR2 sequences are SGHDN and FVKESK. Deletions cut 7 bases from V and 3 bases from J, with 10 bases between. The DNA of the CDR3 is TGTGCCAGCAAAAAGGGACTCTATAATTCACCCCTCCACTTT. Translation gives CASKKGLYNSPLHF. The variable domain in full, with the rest retrieved from reference TRBV14 and TRBJ1-6, is EAGVTQFPSHSVIEKGQTVTLRCDPISGHDNLYWYRRVMGKEIKFLLHFVKESKQDESGMPNNRFLAERTGGTYSTLKVQPAELEDSGVYFCASKKGLYNSPLHFGNGTRLTVT.

This rearrangement joins TRBV27 to TRBJ1-1; D remains ambiguous. Germline assignment: CDR1 MNHEY and CDR2 SMNVEV (reference sequence). This CDR3 is built from 16 residues. V lost 0 bases and J lost 0, with 11 bases in between. DNA for the CDR3: TGTGCCAGCAGTTTATCAGGCGAGGGAGTGAACACTGAAGCTTTCTTT. Amino acid sequence: CASSLSGEGVNTEAFF.

V is TRBV7-9 and J is TRBJ2-7, with TRBD2 matching 7 bases. The CDR3 has 13 residues. Trimming cost V 5 bases and J 2 bases; bases outside gene matches: 3. Germline-derived CDR1 and CDR2 are SEHNR and FQNEAQ (reference sequence). The CDR3, as DNA: TGTGCCAGCAGCAGAGCGGGGCCCTACGAGCAGTACTTC. This encodes CASSRAGPYEQYF.

The rearrangement uses TRBV5-1 and TRBJ2-3; TRBD2 aligns across 8 bases. CDR3 length: 16 amino acids. The germline V gene has CDR1 SGHRS and CDR2 YFSETQ. With V trimmed by 4 bases and J by 0 bases, 7 bases remained unmatched. CDR3 loop: CASSGPLAASTDTQYF. The CDR3 DNA sequence: TGCGCCAGCAGCGGGCCACTAGCGGCGAGCACAGATACGCAGTATTTT. The full variable domain, completed using reference TRBV5-1 and TRBJ2-3, is KAGVTQTPRYLIKTRGQQVTLSCSPISGHRSVSWYQQTPGQGLQFLFEYFSETQRNKGNFPGRFSGRQFSNSRSEMNVSTLELGDSALYLCASSGPLAASTDTQYFGPGTRLTVL.

The J gene is TRBJ2-5, the V gene TRBV6-5; D is perhaps TRBD1 (6 bases). V was pared by 4 bases and J by 3 bases, with 18 bases between. The CDR3 spans 16 residues. CDR1 is MNHEY and CDR2 is SVGAGI in the germline V gene. The CDR3 reads CASSSLEGEGEETQYF. Written as DNA, the CDR3 is TGTGCCAGCAGTTCCCTTGAGGGGGAAGGAGAAGAGACCCAGTACTTC.

The chain couples TRBV19 to TRBJ1-5; D is perhaps TRBD1 (6 bases). The germline V gene encodes CDR1 LNHDA and CDR2 SQIVND (reference sequence). V dropped 6 bases and J dropped 5 bases, with 11 bases sitting between them. The length of the CDR3 is 13 residues. CDR3 in DNA: TGTGCCAGTAGCCGGGACAACTATCAGCCCCAGCATTTT. It yields the protein CASSRDNYQPQHF.

This chain connects TRBV2 to TRBJ2-2; 7 positions match TRBD2. V lost 4 bases, J lost 0 bases, and 2 bases stayed unmatched. The CDR3 sequence is 15 residues long. Germline values: CDR1 SNHLY, CDR2 FYNNEI. CDR3 in amino acids: CASSGTRSNTGELFF. CDR3 bases: TGTGCCAGCAGTGGGACTAGGTCGAACACCGGGGAGCTGTTTTTT.

The J gene is TRBJ1-1, the V gene TRBV28; no firm D call. The ends were cut back, 10 bases at V and 1 base at J, with 19 bases in the middle. Germline CDR1 is MDHEN and CDR2 is SYDVKM. The CDR3 loop spans 15 amino acids. CDR3 sequence: CATSLRGRRNTEAFF. The CDR3 bases are TGTGCCACATCTCTAAGAGGGCGGAGGAACACTGAAGCTTTCTTT.

The table lists this clone with a count of one. The rearrangement joins TRBV5-1 to TRBJ1-2; tentatively, D is TRBD1 (5 bases). The germline V and J ends were trimmed by 4 bases and 4 bases, with 14 bases remaining between them. CDR3 length: 14 amino acids. The V gene's germline CDR1 is SGHRS and CDR2 YFSETQ. DNA for the CDR3: TGCGCCAGCAGCGCCGGGCGGGACTTCTATGGCTACACCTTC. Translated, it gives CASSAGRDFYGYTF. The variable domain in full, completed from reference TRBV5-1 and TRBJ1-2, reads KAGVTQTPRYLIKTRGQQVTLSCSPISGHRSVSWYQQTPGQGLQFLFEYFSETQRNKGNFPGRFSGRQFSNSRSEMNVSTLELGDSALYLCASSAGRDFYGYTFGSGTRLTVV.